Each of the 19 T cell receptor beta chains below was sequenced from the same sample in a study of blood T cell repertoires in COVID-19. The protocol was immunoSEQ multiplex PCR, while the TCRdb copy is restricted to in-frame clones and leaves out a portion. Found here are around 430,000 clones, around 89% of them singletons; the top ten hold roughly 12%. The sequenced sample consisted of peripheral blood. The receptors shown here come from a woman aged 50 to 60 with COVID-19, enrolled during active disease.

The CDR3 spells CASSLEGSVNQPQHF. Here the CDR3 DNA reads TGTGCCAGCAGCTTGGAGGGTTCGGTCAATCAGCCCCAGCATTTT. The chain couples TRBV11-2 to TRBJ1-5, with D hard to call. V was clipped by 3 bases and J by 3 bases, with 12 bases between them. Germline V lookup: CDR1 SGHAT, CDR2 FQNNGV. The CDR3 spans 15 residues.

V and J are TRBV11-2 and TRBJ2-7; 13 bases align to TRBD2. CDR3 length: 15 amino acids. V lost 5 bases and J lost 2; bases outside the gene matches: 3. Germline V gene sequence: CDR1 SGHAT, CDR2 FQNNGV. The CDR3 DNA reads as TGTGCCAGCAGCCCGGGACTAGCGGGACCCTACGAGCAGTACTTC. Protein sequence: CASSPGLAGPYEQYF.

The count of this clone is one. V gene TRBV6-6 combines with J gene TRBJ1-1, with TRBD1 as a possible D gene (5 bases). This CDR3 contains 13 residues. The germline V and J ends were trimmed by 8 bases and 8 bases, with 18 bases remaining between them. Germline lookup yields CDR1 MNHNY and CDR2 SVGAGI (reference sequence). CDR3 nucleotide sequence: TGTGCCAGCGGAGGGACGCCCGGCCGAGAAGCTTTCTTT. Translation gives CASGGTPGREAFF.

The chain combines TRBV10-3 with TRBJ2-3; D is possibly TRBD2 (5 bases). This CDR3 spans 14 amino acids. Trimming removed 3 bases from V and 8 bases from J, with 15 bases in between. CDR1 and CDR2 (germline): ENHRY, SYGVKD. Here the CDR3 DNA reads TGTGCCATCAGTGACGAGACCCAAGGAGGTACGCAGTATTTT. This gives the protein CAISDETQGGTQYF.

V usage is TRBV6-4 and J usage is TRBJ1-3, with a possible D match to TRBD1 (5 bases). Trimming pared 0 bases from V and 2 bases from J, leaving 20 bases between. Germline loops: CDR1 MRHNA, CDR2 SNTAGT. The CDR3 covers 19 residues. For the CDR3, the DNA is TGTGCCAGCAGTGACTCATTTCAGGGTTGGCCTCCACCTGGAAACACCATATATTTT. Protein product: CASSDSFQGWPPPGNTIYF.

This chain joins TRBV7-8 and TRBJ2-5; the D gene is possibly TRBD2 (5 bases). CDR3 length: 13 residues. The ends were cut back, 2 bases at V and 5 bases at J, with 9 bases in the middle. Per germline, CDR1 SGHVS and CDR2 FQNEAQ. As DNA, the CDR3 is TGTGCCAGCAGCTTAAGGGAGTGGGAGACCCAGTACTTC. Its translation is CASSLREWETQYF.

The CDR3, as DNA: TGTGCCAGCAGCTTCCGAGGGGGCTCCTACAATGAGCAGTTCTTC. This codes for CASSFRGGSYNEQFF. The chain carries TRBV5-4 and TRBJ2-1; TRBD1 is a possible D gene (6 bases). V dropped 2 bases and J dropped 0 bases, with 9 bases sitting between them. The CDR3 totals 15 residues. Germline-derived CDR1 and CDR2 are SGHNT and YYREEE (reference sequence).

This rearrangement joins TRBV28 to TRBJ1-5; a possible D gene is TRBD1 (5 bases). The V end was cut by 4 bases, the J end by 0 bases, with 13 bases between. The CDR3 totals 16 residues. CDR1 and CDR2 from the germline V gene are MDHEN and SYDVKM. The CDR3 protein is CASSSLTRVSNQPQHF. The CDR3 nucleotides are TGTGCCAGCAGTTCCCTCACCAGGGTTAGCAATCAGCCCCAGCATTTT.

This chain links TRBV4-1 with TRBJ1-2; a weak D match, TRBD1 (5 bases). The V gene lost 3 bases and the J gene lost 2 bases, with 16 bases spanning the gap. Germline V gives CDR1 MGHRA, CDR2 YSYEKL. The CDR3 spans 16 residues. CDR3 sequence reads: CASSQASGGLNYGYTF. As DNA, the CDR3 is TGCGCCAGCAGCCAGGCCAGTGGGGGACTAAACTATGGCTACACCTTC.

The count of this clone is one. The V gene is TRBV6-4, the J gene TRBJ1-5; D is undetermined. The germline V gene encodes CDR1 MRHNA and CDR2 SNTAGT. V shed 4 bases and J shed 4 bases, with 8 bases lying between them. The CDR3 loop spans 13 amino acids. This CDR3 is CASSVEENQPQHF. The CDR3 DNA sequence: TGTGCCAGCAGTGTGGAGGAAAATCAGCCCCAGCATTTT.

The chain carries TRBV6-5 and TRBJ2-1, with 8 nucleotides matching TRBD1. Per germline, CDR1 MNHEY and CDR2 SVGAGI. This CDR3 has 13 residues. V gave up 2 bases and J gave up 10 bases; unmatched junction bases: 4. The CDR3 DNA is TGTGCCAGCAGTTACGGACAGGGTAGCGAGCAGTTCTTC. This gives the protein CASSYGQGSEQFF.

The V gene is TRBV10-3, the J gene TRBJ2-3, with 12 positions matching TRBD2. Germline V gene lookup returns CDR1 ENHRY and CDR2 SYGVKD. The CDR3 is 14 residues long. V lost 6 bases and J lost 5; bases outside the gene matches: 3. CDR3 nucleotide sequence: TGTGCCATCAGGCAGACTAGCGGGGGAGATACGCAGTATTTT. This encodes CAIRQTSGGDTQYF.

J is TRBJ1-3 and V is TRBV3-1 (or the pseudogene TRBV3-2); D not certain. This CDR3 has 13 amino acids. The germline CDR1 and CDR2 sequences are LGHDT and YNNKEL (reference sequence). The V gene lost 4 bases and the J gene lost 8 bases, with 12 bases spanning the gap. In DNA, the CDR3 is TGTGCCAGCAGCCCCTATGGAGGCGACACCATATATTTT. This encodes CASSPYGGDTIYF.

The chain has TRBV6-6 and TRBJ2-7; D not certain. V shed 4 bases and J shed 2 bases, with 9 bases lying between them. The CDR3 extends over 13 amino acids. Germline V gene lookup returns CDR1 MNHNY and CDR2 SVGAGI (reference sequence). CDR3 nucleotide sequence: TGTGCCAGCAGTTTTGCTCCGGCCTACGAGCAGTACTTC. It yields the protein CASSFAPAYEQYF.

V gene TRBV1 combines with J gene TRBJ1-6. TRBV1 is marked as a pseudogene. This CDR3 has 15 residues. DNA for the CDR3: TGCACCAGCATAACGGGGGGGGCGCGGGGTTCACCCCTCCACTTT. It codes for CTSITGGARGSPLHF.

The chain joins TRBV18 to TRBJ1-1, with 7 nucleotides matching TRBD1. The CDR3 loop spans 17 amino acids. Germline V gene lookup returns CDR1 KGHSH and CDR2 LQKENI. V lost 2 bases, J lost 0 bases, and 9 bases stayed unmatched. CDR3 nucleotide sequence: TGTGCCAGCTCACCAAACCTAGGGACAGACATGAACACTGAAGCTTTCTTT. It encodes CASSPNLGTDMNTEAFF. Combining the CDR3 with reference TRBV18 and TRBJ1-1 gives the whole variable domain NAGVMQNPRHLVRRRGQEARLRCSPMKGHSHVYWYRQLPEEGLKFMVYLQKENIIDESGMPKERFSAEFPKEGPSILRIQQVVRGDSAAYFCASSPNLGTDMNTEAFFGQGTRLTVV.

The chain carries TRBV6-5 and TRBJ1-4; D call uncertain. Per the germline V gene, CDR1 is MNHEY and CDR2 is SVGAGI. The CDR3 runs 14 residues. Trimming shortened V by 6 bases and J by 5 bases, and 13 bases separated the two germline ends. In DNA, the CDR3 is TGTGCCAGCAGGTCCAGTCTTAAAAATGAAAAACTGTTTTTT. Translating gives CASRSSLKNEKLFF.

The chain couples TRBV2 to TRBJ1-1; TRBD1 aligns across 10 bases. The CDR3 contains 17 residues. V dropped 8 bases and J dropped 5; count of bases not matched to a gene: 17. CDR1 is SNHLY, CDR2 FYNNEI, per germline. CDR3 sequence: CASEGDKQTGGITEAFF. The CDR3 coding sequence is TGTGCCAGCGAGGGGGATAAACAGACAGGGGGCATAACTGAAGCTTTCTTT.

This clone was found a few times. The chain recombines TRBV27 with TRBJ1-2; D gene uncertain. The CDR3 has 13 amino acids. Germline-derived CDR1 and CDR2 are MNHEY and SMNVEV (reference sequence). Trimming removed 3 bases from V and 1 base from J, with 6 bases in between. The CDR3 DNA sequence: TGTGCCAGCAGTTTTAGCATTAACTATGGCTACACCTTC. It codes for CASSFSINYGYTF.